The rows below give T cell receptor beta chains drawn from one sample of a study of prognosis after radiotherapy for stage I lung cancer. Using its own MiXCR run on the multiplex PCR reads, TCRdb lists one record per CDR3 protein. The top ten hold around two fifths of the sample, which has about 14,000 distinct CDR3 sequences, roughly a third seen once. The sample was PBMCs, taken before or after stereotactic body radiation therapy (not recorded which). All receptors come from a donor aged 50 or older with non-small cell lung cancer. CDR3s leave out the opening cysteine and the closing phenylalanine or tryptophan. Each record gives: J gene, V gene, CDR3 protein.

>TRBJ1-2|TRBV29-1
SVSHVGNYGYT
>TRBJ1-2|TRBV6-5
ASSYSIGNGYT
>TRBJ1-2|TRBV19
ASGHRGYT
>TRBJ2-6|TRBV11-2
ASSSFWAGANVLT
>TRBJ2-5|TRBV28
ANPKQKRDFETQY
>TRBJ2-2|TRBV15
ATSRYGRGGLGTGELF
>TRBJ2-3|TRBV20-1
SASLGTSGPKADTQY
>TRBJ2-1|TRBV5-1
ASSLQGAPDNEQL
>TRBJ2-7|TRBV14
ASSHSYEQY
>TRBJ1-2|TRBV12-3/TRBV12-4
ASSFREDYGYT